The present T cell receptor beta chain was sequenced within a study of blood T cell repertoires in COVID-19. About the research overall: Spain, Italy and the United States supplied samples that represented acute and convalescent COVID-19. The analysed material was cDNA or gDNA that came from T cells, B-cell-depleted T cells, or PBMCs.

About this clone: The same CDR3 can be traced to other DNA sequences in this sample.

Germline CDR1 SGHAT, CDR2 FQNNGV. V dropped 1 base and J dropped 1 base, with 4 bases sitting between them. This CDR3 contains 13 residues. Original handling: For nucleated cells, counts were estimated from reference gene primer amplification. Using immunoSEQ multiplex PCR, the repertoire was profiled, and TCRdb retains in-frame clones only, with some absent. That table supplies the V and J calls and clone size; D and trimming were determined from the DNA. The table records approximately 250,000 clones, about 85% of them present only once. The source of this sequence is a man aged 40-50 years with acute or convalescent COVID-19. The sample comprised peripheral blood. The chain links TRBV11-2 to TRBJ1-1; no reliable D call. CDR3 sequence (DNA): TGTGCCAGCAGCTTAGGTCAGAACACTGAAGCTTTCTTT. Amino acid sequence: CASSLGQNTEAFF.